These 30 T cell receptor beta chains were sequenced from one sample in a study of vaccination and CD4 T cells after COVID-19. Cultured CD4+ T-cell DNA underwent Oncomine TCR Beta short-read sequencing. From the PCR reads, TCRdb called clonotypes with MiXCR, one entry per CDR3 protein. The data show about 4,500 distinct CDR3 sequences, with about three fifths seen just once and over 25% held by the top ten. For these receptors, no antigen is known. Treatment noted: roughly 10-day PBMC culture with coronavirus spike peptide pools or control peptides (ViraFEST assay). Ahead of the COVID-19 pandemic (2011-2018), the CD4+ T cells of the unexposed donor were collected. Source material: CD4+ T cells from blood, cultured in vitro. The receptors were gathered from a human donor in good health.

The rearrangement uses TRBV28 and TRBJ1-2; D remains ambiguous. V was shortened by 6 bases and J by 6 bases, with 11 bases between the two germline ends. CDR3 length: 12 amino acids. The germline gives CDR1 MDHEN, CDR2 SYDVKM. CDR3 nucleotide sequence: TGTGCCAGCAGCTTGATTGGGGATGGCTACACCTTC. Translating it yields CASSLIGDGYTF.

This clonotype is medium-sized. CDR3 DNA: TGTGCCATCAGCACAGGGGAAGGTAGCCCGAAAGAGACCCAGTACTTC. It translates to CAISTGEGSPKETQYF. The genes are TRBV10-3 and TRBJ2-5; 7 bases align to TRBD1. V lost 6 bases to trimming and J lost 3 bases; unmatched junction nucleotides: 13. This CDR3 is 16 amino acids long. Per the germline V gene, CDR1 is ENHRY and CDR2 is SYGVKD.

This clonotype is a singleton in its sample. This rearrangement joins TRBV27 to TRBJ2-1, with a possible D match to TRBD1 (6 bases). The CDR3 covers 17 residues. The V and J ends lost 6 bases and 2 bases respectively, with 20 bases between them. In germline, CDR1 is MNHEY, CDR2 SMNVEV (reference sequence). The CDR3 nucleotides read TGTGCCAGCAGAAATCCACAGGGTGCCCGCACCTACAATGAGCAGTTCTTC. It specifies CASRNPQGARTYNEQFF.

This clonotype was recorded once. The V gene is TRBV12-3 or TRBV12-4, the J gene TRBJ1-6; D may be TRBD1 (5 bases). Trimming shortened V by 6 bases and J by 8 bases, and 17 bases separated the two germline ends. There are 15 residues in the CDR3. CDR3 amino acids: CASSRSGQGDSPLHF. CDR3 in DNA: TGTGCCAGCAGCCGATCCGGGCAGGGAGATTCACCCCTCCACTTT.

The CDR3 coding sequence is TGTGCCAGCAGCTTAGCCCTAGCGGGAGAAGAGACCCAGTACTTC. This gives the protein CASSLALAGEETQYF. The V call is TRBV7-9, the J call TRBJ2-5; 10 nucleotides align to TRBD2. The V gene end was trimmed by 0 bases and the J gene end by 3 bases; junction bases not matched to a gene: 1. This CDR3 is built from 15 residues. Germline CDR1 and CDR2: SEHNR and FQNEAQ (reference sequence). Full variable domain (outside the CDR3, taken from reference TRBV7-9 and TRBJ2-5): DTGVSQNPRHKITKRGQNVTFRCDPISEHNRLYWYRQTLGQGPEFLTYFQNEAQLEKSRLLSDRFSAERPKGSFSTLEIQRTEQGDSAMYLCASSLALAGEETQYFGPGTRLLVL.

This chain connects TRBV4-3 to TRBJ1-2; possible D gene TRBD1, 5 bases. Trimming cost V 4 bases and J 6 bases, with 12 bases left between them. The CDR3 totals 13 residues. The germline CDR1 and CDR2 sequences are LGHNA and YSLEER. The CDR3 nucleotides are TGCGCCAGCAGCCCTTTGGGACGGGATGGCTACACCTTC. It encodes CASSPLGRDGYTF.

V usage is TRBV2 and J usage is TRBJ2-4; D is possibly TRBD1 (6 bases). The V end lost 8 bases, the J end lost 6 bases, and 17 bases lay between the germline ends. The CDR3 has 14 amino acids. Germline CDR1 SNHLY, CDR2 FYNNEI. The CDR3 DNA is TGTGCCAGCGCCCGTAGGGACACGGGAAACATTCAGTACTTC. Translating it yields CASARRDTGNIQYF.

This clonotype turned up a few times. V is TRBV7-8 and J is TRBJ2-7, with D possibly matching TRBD2 (6 bases). V was shortened by 6 bases and J by 5 bases, with 20 bases between the two germline ends. Germline V lookup: CDR1 SGHVS, CDR2 FQNEAQ. The CDR3 loop spans 15 amino acids. The CDR3 DNA follows: TGTGCCAGCAGGTTGGACTCTTGGCGGGAAAACGAGCAGTACTTC. This encodes CASRLDSWRENEQYF. The whole variable domain, remainder taken from reference TRBV7-8 and TRBJ2-7, is GAGVSQSPRYKVAKRGQDVALRCDPISGHVSLFWYQQALGQGPEFLTYFQNEAQLDKSGLPSDRFFAERPEGSVSTLKIQRTQQEDSAVYLCASRLDSWRENEQYFGPGTRLTVT.

The gene calls are TRBV5-4 and TRBJ2-2; 8 bases line up with TRBD2. The CDR3 consists of 15 residues. The germline V gene encodes CDR1 SGHNT and CDR2 YYREEE (reference sequence). V shed 2 bases, J shed 3 bases, and the junction held 3 bases outside the gene matches. CDR3 nucleotides: TGTGCCAGCAGCTTAGGCGGGAGGTACACCGGGGAGCTGTTTTTT. The encoded protein is CASSLGGRYTGELFF.

V and J are TRBV2 and TRBJ2-5, with unresolved D. The germline V gene has CDR1 SNHLY and CDR2 FYNNEI. V shed 6 bases and J shed 1 base, with 12 bases lying between them. The CDR3 is 14 amino acids. The CDR3 here is CASSQPRSQETQYF. DNA of the CDR3: TGTGCCAGCAGCCAACCTCGTAGCCAAGAGACCCAGTACTTC.

V gene TRBV7-2 combines with J gene TRBJ2-3; 7 bases align to TRBD2. CDR1 and CDR2 from the germline V gene are SGHTA and FQGNSA. The ends lost 3 bases at V and 6 bases at J; junction bases unmatched: 15. This CDR3 is 17 amino acids long. The chain's CDR3 is CASSLSLRTRGSDTQYF. The CDR3 region has the DNA TGTGCCAGCAGCTTGTCCTTACGGACTAGAGGTTCCGATACGCAGTATTTT.

The gene calls are TRBV19 and TRBJ2-7, with TRBD1 matching 8 bases. After removal of 7 bases from V and 0 bases from J, the junction contained 8 bases not matched to a gene. The V gene's germline CDR1 is LNHDA and CDR2 SQIVND (reference sequence). The CDR3 sequence is 15 residues long. CDR3 coding DNA: TGTGCCAGTACTCCTGGGGGGACAGGCTCCTACGAGCAGTACTTC. It is translated as CASTPGGTGSYEQYF. Together with reference TRBV19 and TRBJ2-7, the CDR3 gives the full variable domain: DGGITQSPKYLFRKEGQNVTLSCEQNLNHDAMYWYRQDPGQGLRLIYYSQIVNDFQKGDIAEGYSVSREKKESFPLTVTSAQKNPTAFYLCASTPGGTGSYEQYFGPGTRLTVT.

The chain employs TRBV5-4 and TRBJ2-3; 7 positions agree with TRBD2. Germline loops: CDR1 SGHNT, CDR2 YYREEE (reference sequence). The J segment lost 5 bases and the V segment lost 0 bases, leaving 6 bases of the junction unmatched. The CDR3 is 15 residues long. The CDR3 here is CASSLDWGGRDTQYF. The CDR3 DNA reads TGTGCCAGCAGCTTGGACTGGGGGGGGAGAGATACGCAGTATTTT. The entire variable domain, with the rest obtained from reference TRBV5-4 and TRBJ2-3, is as follows: ETGVTQSPTHLIKTRGQQVTLRCSSQSGHNTVSWYQQALGQGPQFIFQYYREEENGRGNFPPRFSGLQFPNYSSELNVNALELDDSALYLCASSLDWGGRDTQYFGPGTRLTVL.

The chain carries TRBV19 and TRBJ2-7; 10 bases are a match to TRBD2. This CDR3 contains 12 residues. V gave up 9 bases and J gave up 4 bases; unmatched junction bases: 3. Germline V gene sequence: CDR1 LNHDA, CDR2 SQIVND (reference sequence). The CDR3 DNA reads as TGTGCCAGCGCTAGCGGGAGTTACGAGCAGTACTTC. This translates into CASASGSYEQYF. Using reference TRBV19 and TRBJ2-7 for the parts outside the CDR3, the full variable domain is DGGITQSPKYLFRKEGQNVTLSCEQNLNHDAMYWYRQDPGQGLRLIYYSQIVNDFQKGDIAEGYSVSREKKESFPLTVTSAQKNPTAFYLCASASGSYEQYFGPGTRLTVT.

The CDR3, as DNA: TGTGCCAGTAGTATTGTTGGTAGCAATCAGCCCCAGCATTTT. Its translation is CASSIVGSNQPQHF. The chain has TRBV19 and TRBJ1-5, with D uncertain. V lost 3 bases to trimming and J lost 0 bases, with 6 bases between them. The CDR3 loop spans 14 amino acids. Germline V gene sequence: CDR1 LNHDA, CDR2 SQIVND (reference sequence).

The chain couples TRBV5-1 to TRBJ2-5; D could derive from TRBD1 or TRBD2 (5 bases each). Trimming removed 0 bases at V and 4 bases at J, with 10 bases between. Germline CDR1 SGHRS, CDR2 YFSETQ. There are 14 residues in the CDR3. The CDR3 nucleotides are TGCGCCAGCAGCTTGGATTCGAGGGGAGAGACCCAGTACTTC. It codes for CASSLDSRGETQYF. Full variable domain (outside the CDR3, taken from reference TRBV5-1 and TRBJ2-5): KAGVTQTPRYLIKTRGQQVTLSCSPISGHRSVSWYQQTPGQGLQFLFEYFSETQRNKGNFPGRFSGRQFSNSRSEMNVSTLELGDSALYLCASSLDSRGETQYFGPGTRLLVL.

This clonotype was observed a handful of times. V is TRBV6-1 and J is TRBJ1-6, with a weak D call TRBD1 (5 bases). The CDR3 totals 15 residues. CDR1 is MNHNS, CDR2 SASEGT, per germline. Trimming stripped 1 base from V and 6 bases from J, with 10 bases between. CDR3 nucleotide sequence: TGTGCCAGCAGTGAAGTGGCAGGGAGTAATTCACCCCTCCACTTT. It encodes CASSEVAGSNSPLHF.

The chain is built from TRBV19 and TRBJ1-2, with D tentatively TRBD1 (5 bases). The CDR3 length is 14 residues. Trimming stripped 5 bases from V and 1 base from J, with 11 bases between. The V gene's germline CDR1 is LNHDA and CDR2 SQIVND (reference sequence). The CDR3 DNA reads TGTGCCAGTAGTCACGGGGGTGGTAACTATGGCTACACCTTC. Its protein is CASSHGGGNYGYTF.

V is TRBV19 and J is TRBJ1-1; possible D gene TRBD1, 6 bases. The CDR3 has 13 amino acids. Trimming pared 9 bases from V and 5 bases from J, leaving 16 bases between. The germline CDR1 and CDR2 sequences are LNHDA and SQIVND (reference sequence). CDR3 nucleotide sequence: TGTGCCAGCCGAAACAGGGTCGGGACTGAAGCTTTCTTT. This gives the protein CASRNRVGTEAFF. Filled out from reference TRBV19 and TRBJ1-1, the complete variable domain reads DGGITQSPKYLFRKEGQNVTLSCEQNLNHDAMYWYRQDPGQGLRLIYYSQIVNDFQKGDIAEGYSVSREKKESFPLTVTSAQKNPTAFYLCASRNRVGTEAFFGQGTRLTVV.

This clonotype turned up a few times. The gene calls are TRBV30 and TRBJ1-2, with TRBD1 matching over 7 bases. This CDR3 is built from 13 residues. Germline lookup yields CDR1 GTSNPN and CDR2 SVGIG (reference sequence). V shed 1 base and J 8 bases; nucleotides not matched to a gene: 7. The CDR3 region is CAWSGATGVGYTF. Here the CDR3 DNA reads TGTGCCTGGAGTGGGGCAACAGGGGTAGGCTACACCTTC.

V and J are TRBV7-2 and TRBJ2-5; tentatively, D is TRBD2 (5 bases). CDR1 is SGHTA and CDR2 is FQGNSA in the germline V gene. This CDR3 spans 14 amino acids. Trimming shortened V by 1 base and J by 5 bases, and 11 bases separated the two germline ends. CDR3 residues: CASSLDGRGETQYF. The CDR3 bases are TGTGCCAGCAGCTTAGATGGGAGAGGGGAGACCCAGTACTTC.

This clonotype has more than one count but fewer than ten. The genes are TRBV6-1 and TRBJ1-2; D unclear. This CDR3 contains 13 residues. The V and J ends lost 7 bases and 3 bases respectively, with 12 bases between them. In germline, CDR1 is MNHNS, CDR2 SASEGT. CDR3 sequence: CASISGGDYGYTF. Here the CDR3 DNA reads TGTGCCAGCATCTCGGGCGGGGACTATGGCTACACCTTC.

The V call is TRBV4-3, the J call TRBJ1-2, with D perhaps matching TRBD1 (5 bases). Trimming stripped 1 base from V and 6 bases from J, with 9 bases between. The CDR3 is made up of 13 amino acids. In germline, CDR1 is LGHNA, CDR2 YSLEER. CDR3 in amino acids: CASSQVLGDGYTF. DNA of the CDR3: TGCGCCAGCAGCCAAGTGTTAGGGGATGGCTACACCTTC.

The rearrangement uses TRBV12-3 or TRBV12-4 and TRBJ1-2; D gene unclear. The length of the CDR3 is 12 residues. Trimming removed 3 bases from V and 0 bases from J, with 2 bases in between. CDR3 protein: CASSLANYGYTF. CDR3 DNA: TGTGCCAGCAGTTTGGCTAACTATGGCTACACCTTC.

The gene calls are TRBV24-1 and TRBJ1-2, with D unresolved. The CDR3 covers 14 residues. Trimming shortened V by 4 bases and J by 7 bases, and 15 bases separated the two germline ends. Germline CDR1 is KGHDR and CDR2 is SFDVKD. The CDR3 bases are TGTGCCACCAGTGACCCTCCGGGGAACCCTGGCTACACCTTC. Protein: CATSDPPGNPGYTF.

This chain uses TRBV12-3 or TRBV12-4 with TRBJ2-7; the D gene is possibly TRBD2 (6 bases). Trimming removed 5 bases at V and 2 bases at J, with 22 bases between. The CDR3 consists of 17 residues. The DNA for the CDR3 is TGTGCCAGCAGTCTTCCGGAGGGGCTAGCGACCACCTACGAGCAGTACTTC. Translating gives CASSLPEGLATTYEQYF.

The chain joins TRBV6-1 to TRBJ1-2; D is uncertain. The CDR3 consists of 13 residues. Trimming removed 5 bases at V and 3 bases at J, with 10 bases between. Germline V gene lookup returns CDR1 MNHNS and CDR2 SASEGT. CDR3 residues: CASSLTSDYGYTF. Written as DNA, the CDR3 is TGTGCCAGCAGTCTTACGTCAGACTATGGCTACACCTTC.

The chain carries TRBV20-1 and TRBJ2-1; unclear D gene. The germline V and J ends were trimmed by 2 bases and 6 bases, with 11 bases remaining between them. Germline V lookup: CDR1 DFQATT, CDR2 SNEGSKA (reference sequence). CDR3 length: 13 amino acids. For the CDR3, the DNA is TGCAGTGCTAGATCCCAGACTGGCAATGAGCAGTTCTTC. Amino acid sequence: CSARSQTGNEQFF.

This clonotype was observed a few times. CDR3 sequence (DNA): TGTGCCAGCAGCTCCGGGACAGGGTTTGATGGCTACACCTTC. Encoded protein: CASSSGTGFDGYTF. V usage is TRBV7-8 and J usage is TRBJ1-2; 9 nucleotides match TRBD1. This CDR3 has 14 residues. V shed 4 bases and J 6 bases; nucleotides not matched to a gene: 6. The germline gives CDR1 SGHVS, CDR2 FQNEAQ.

The chain is built from TRBV6-1 and TRBJ1-1, with TRBD1 matching 8 bases. CDR1 and CDR2 (germline): MNHNS, SASEGT. This CDR3 is built from 16 residues. V shed 5 bases, J shed 1 base, and the junction held 9 bases outside the gene matches. CDR3 residues: CASSLTGAAANTEAFF. CDR3 bases: TGTGCCAGCAGTCTGACAGGGGCCGCCGCGAACACTGAAGCTTTCTTT.